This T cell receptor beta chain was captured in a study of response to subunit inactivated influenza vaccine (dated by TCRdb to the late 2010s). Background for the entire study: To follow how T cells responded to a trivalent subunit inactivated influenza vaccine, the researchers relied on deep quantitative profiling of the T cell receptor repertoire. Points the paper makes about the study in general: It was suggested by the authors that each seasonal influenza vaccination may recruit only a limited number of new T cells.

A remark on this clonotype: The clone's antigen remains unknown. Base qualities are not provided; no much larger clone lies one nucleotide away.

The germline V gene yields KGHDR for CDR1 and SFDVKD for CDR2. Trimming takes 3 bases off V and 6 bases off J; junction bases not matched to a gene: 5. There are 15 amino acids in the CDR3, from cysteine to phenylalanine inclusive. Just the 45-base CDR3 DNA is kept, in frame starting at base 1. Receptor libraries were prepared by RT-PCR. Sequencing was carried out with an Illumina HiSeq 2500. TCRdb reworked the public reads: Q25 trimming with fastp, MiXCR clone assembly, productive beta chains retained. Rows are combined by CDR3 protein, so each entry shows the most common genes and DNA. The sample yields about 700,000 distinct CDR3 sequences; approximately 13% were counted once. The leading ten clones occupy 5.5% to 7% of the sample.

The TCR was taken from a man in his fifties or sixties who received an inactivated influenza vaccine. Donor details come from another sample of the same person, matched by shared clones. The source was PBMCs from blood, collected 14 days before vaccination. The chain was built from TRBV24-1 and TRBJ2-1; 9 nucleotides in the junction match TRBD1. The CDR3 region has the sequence CATSDPGQGTNEQFF. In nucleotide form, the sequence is TGTGCCACCAGTGATCCGGGACAGGGAACCAATGAGCAGTTCTTC.